The 14 T cell receptor beta chains listed next were all sequenced from one sample in a study of blood T cell repertoires in COVID-19. Assay: immunoSEQ multiplex PCR; the TCRdb copy retains only in-frame clones and omits some. The sample lists roughly 210,000 clones, roughly 80% seen once, with about 11% in the top ten. The specimen was peripheral blood. The receptors here all came from a woman older than 75 with COVID-19, enrolled during active disease.

The chain joins TRBV5-1 to TRBJ2-2, with D possibly TRBD1 on 6 matching bases. In germline, CDR1 is SGHRS, CDR2 YFSETQ. The CDR3 runs 15 residues. The V gene lost 3 bases and the J gene lost 5 bases, with 14 bases spanning the gap. CDR3 nucleotides: TGCGCCAGCAGCTCTCAGGGGTCTCCAACCGGGGAGCTGTTTTTT. This gives the protein CASSSQGSPTGELFF.

As for this clone: Other DNA sequences from this sample encode an identical CDR3 as well. The chain links TRBV10-3 to TRBJ1-1, with D possibly matching TRBD1 (5 bases). Trimming took off 2 bases at V and 2 bases at J, with 9 bases between the two ends. This CDR3 spans 14 amino acids. Germline V gives CDR1 ENHRY, CDR2 SYGVKD. The CDR3 DNA reads as TGTGCCATCAGTGAGGGCCAGGGAAACACTGAAGCTTTCTTT. Translated: CAISEGQGNTEAFF.

The genes are TRBV6-2 or TRBV6-3 and TRBJ1-1; D might be TRBD1 (6 bases). CDR1 is MNHEY, CDR2 SVGEGT, per germline. This CDR3 spans 14 amino acids. With 4 bases removed from V and 1 base from J, the gap between germline ends came to 10 bases. The CDR3, as DNA: TGTGCCAGCAGTTTACCACAGGGGAACACTGAAGCTTTCTTT. It translates to CASSLPQGNTEAFF.

CDR3 DNA sequence: TGTGCCAGCTCCCGCAGGGGGCCGGACACTGAAGCTTTCTTT. It specifies CASSRRGPDTEAFF. The chain is built from TRBV2 and TRBJ1-1, with 8 bases fitting TRBD1. The ends lost 8 bases at V and 3 bases at J; junction bases unmatched: 8. Germline V gene data show CDR1 as SNHLY and CDR2 as FYNNEI. The CDR3 spans 14 residues.

The chain joins TRBV5-1 to TRBJ2-2; TRBD2 matches 8 bases. CDR3 length: 16 residues. In germline, CDR1 is SGHRS, CDR2 YFSETQ. The trim removed 6 bases at V and 0 bases at J, leaving 7 bases unmatched. CDR3 sequence reads: CASTVKRGTNTGELFF. CDR3 DNA sequence: TGCGCCAGCACCGTGAAGCGGGGGACGAACACCGGGGAGCTGTTTTTT.

J is TRBJ1-2 and V is TRBV5-1, with TRBD1 matching 7 bases. Per the germline V gene, CDR1 is SGHRS and CDR2 is YFSETQ. This CDR3 is built from 14 residues. The junction had 7 bases not matched to a gene; V was cut back by 0 bases and J by 8 bases. The CDR3 bases are TGCGCCAGCAGCTTGGGACAGGGAGGATGGGGCTACACCTTC. Translated, it gives CASSLGQGGWGYTF.

The chain has TRBV11-1 and TRBJ1-2; D ambiguous. There are 14 residues in the CDR3. Trimming shortened V by 3 bases and J by 0 bases, and 8 bases separated the two germline ends. Germline assignment: CDR1 SGHAT and CDR2 FQDESV (reference sequence). CDR3 protein: CASSLGESNYGYTF. The CDR3 region has the DNA TGTGCCAGCAGCTTGGGAGAGTCTAACTATGGCTACACCTTC.

A note on this clone: This CDR3 fails to terminate in the conserved phenylalanine or tryptophan, so it likely reflects a read error. The DNA is omitted, as the CDR3 cannot be located on it reliably, and the CDR3 follows TCRdb's listing. V and J are TRBV6-6 and TRBJ2-7; TRBD2, the table's D call, was not compared with the DNA. CDR1 is MNHNY, CDR2 SVGAGI, per germline (reference sequence). Counting both end residues, the CDR3 totals 11 amino acids. Here the CDR3 reads CASSYGLAGLL.

The V call is TRBV19, the J call TRBJ2-5; 11 bases align to TRBD2. The ends lost 6 bases at V and 5 bases at J; junction bases unmatched: 11. Germline CDR1 reads LNHDA; CDR2 reads SQIVND (reference sequence). The CDR3 consists of 16 residues. The CDR3 DNA sequence: TGTGCCAGTAGCAATAGCGGGGGGGCCTCCCGCGAGACCCAGTACTTC. This gives the protein CASSNSGGASRETQYF.

The chain combines TRBV6-5 with TRBJ1-1, with D possibly being TRBD1 (5 bases). V lost 6 bases and J lost 0, with 14 bases in between. CDR1 MNHEY and CDR2 SVGAGI come from the germline V gene. The CDR3 has 15 amino acids. CDR3 loop: CASSPPGLMNTEAFF. The CDR3 DNA reads TGTGCCAGCAGCCCCCCGGGACTGATGAACACTGAAGCTTTCTTT.

This chain connects TRBV6-4 to TRBJ2-2, with D maybe TRBD1 (5 bases). The CDR3 has 15 residues. In germline, CDR1 is MRHNA, CDR2 SNTAGT. The ends were cut back, 6 bases at V and 2 bases at J, with 13 bases in the middle. CDR3 DNA: TGTGCCAGCAGCCAGGATAGGGGAAACACCGGGGAGCTGTTTTTT. Translating gives CASSQDRGNTGELFF.

J is TRBJ1-3 and V is TRBV9, with D unclear. Trimming stripped 2 bases from V and 0 bases from J, with 15 bases between. CDR1 is SGDLS and CDR2 is YYNGEE in the germline V gene. This CDR3 is 17 amino acids long. The chain's CDR3 is CASSVLERSSSGNTIYF. The CDR3 DNA sequence: TGTGCCAGCAGCGTTCTTGAGCGGTCTAGCTCTGGAAACACCATATATTTT.

The chain is built from TRBV6-6 and TRBJ2-3; a possible D gene is TRBD2 (6 bases). The ends were cut back, 3 bases at V and 0 bases at J, with 10 bases in the middle. The CDR3 extends over 15 amino acids. Per the germline V gene, CDR1 is MNHNY and CDR2 is SVGAGI (reference sequence). The chain's CDR3 is CASSYGGTSTDTQYF. The DNA for the CDR3 is TGTGCCAGCAGTTATGGGGGGACCAGCACAGATACGCAGTATTTT.

To note about this clone: The sample has other DNA sequences that encode this CDR3 too. V is TRBV6-6 and J is TRBJ1-5; no firm D call. This CDR3 spans 15 amino acids. Trimming shortened V by 0 bases and J by 3 bases, and 9 bases separated the two germline ends. The germline CDR1 and CDR2 sequences are MNHNY and SVGAGI (reference sequence). CDR3 coding DNA: TGTGCCAGCAGTTACTCAGGAGGGCCCAATCAGCCCCAGCATTTT. Translation gives CASSYSGGPNQPQHF.